This T cell receptor beta chain was recovered during a study of cytomegalovirus exposure and HLA in healthy donors. The PCR ran on 60 Vbeta and 13 Jbeta primers. Clones were sequenced by immunoSEQ multiplex PCR, and TCRdb holds only the in-frame ones, with some missing. The sample includes about 160,000 clones, roughly 78% of them seen just once. Findings and limits, study-wide: TCR beta V segments were, for the most part, productive about 87% or about 30% of the time in an earlier analysis.

V was clipped by 2 bases and J by 5 bases, with 15 bases between them. CDR1 is KGHSH, CDR2 LQKENI, per germline. The CDR3 has 15 amino acids. This clone was picked up one time. Its antigen is as yet unknown. Input material: PBMCs. The chain couples TRBV18 to TRBJ1-2; D might be TRBD1 (6 bases). The source of this sequence is a woman aged 40 to 55 in good health and CMV-seronegative. In nucleotides, the CDR3 is TGTGCCAGCTCACCAATTCCGACAGGTGAATATGGCTACACCTTC. It codes for CASSPIPTGEYGYTF.